This T cell receptor (beta chain) was sequenced for a study of T cell changes during pregnancy in multiple sclerosis. The germline gives CDR1 SGHKS, CDR2 YYEKEE (reference sequence). J lost 3 bases, V lost 0 bases, and 6 bases had no gene match. The CDR3 loop spans 15 amino acids. Assay: immunoSEQ multiplex PCR; the TCRdb copy retains only in-frame clones and omits some. The table shows almost 95,000 clones, with more than 85% occurring only once. This TCR derives from a female donor with multiple sclerosis, enrolled in a pregnancy study. The gene calls are TRBV5-5 and TRBJ2-7, with TRBD1 matching 7 bases. The sequencing here drew on peripheral blood, taken in the first trimester of pregnancy. The CDR3 here is CASSLVGDSFYEQYF. The CDR3 nucleotides are TGTGCCAGCAGCTTGGTAGGGGACAGCTTCTACGAGCAGTACTTC.